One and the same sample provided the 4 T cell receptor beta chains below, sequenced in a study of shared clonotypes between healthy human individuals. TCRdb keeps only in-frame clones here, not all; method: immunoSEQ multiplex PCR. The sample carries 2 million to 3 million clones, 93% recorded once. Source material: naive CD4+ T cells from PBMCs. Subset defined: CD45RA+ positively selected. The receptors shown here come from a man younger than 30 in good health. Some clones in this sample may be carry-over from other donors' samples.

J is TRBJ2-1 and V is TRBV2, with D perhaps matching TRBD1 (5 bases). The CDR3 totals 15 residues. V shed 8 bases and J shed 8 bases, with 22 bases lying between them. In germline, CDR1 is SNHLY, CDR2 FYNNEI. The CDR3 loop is CASVSAGSIFDEQFF. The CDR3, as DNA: TGTGCCAGCGTATCGGCAGGGTCGATATTCGATGAGCAGTTCTTC.

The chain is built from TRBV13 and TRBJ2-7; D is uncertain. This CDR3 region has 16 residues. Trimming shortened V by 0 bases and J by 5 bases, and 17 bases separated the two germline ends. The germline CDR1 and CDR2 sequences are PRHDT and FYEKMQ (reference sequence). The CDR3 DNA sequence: TGTGCCAGCAGCTTAGGCGGACGGATCATTTTGAACGAGCAGTACTTC. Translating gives CASSLGGRIILNEQYF.

The CDR3 DNA is TGTGCCAGCAGCGCCGCTAAGCCCCAGCATTTT. This gives the protein CASSAAKPQHF. The rearrangement links TRBV9 to TRBJ1-5, with D unclear. The germline CDR1 and CDR2 sequences are SGDLS and YYNGEE. The CDR3 covers 11 residues. The germline V and J ends were trimmed by 3 bases and 8 bases, with 6 bases remaining between them.

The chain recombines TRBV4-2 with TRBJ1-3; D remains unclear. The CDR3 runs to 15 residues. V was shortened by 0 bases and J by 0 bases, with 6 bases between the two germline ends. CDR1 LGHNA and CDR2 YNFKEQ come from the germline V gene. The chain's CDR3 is CASSQDRTSGNTIYF. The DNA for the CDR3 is TGTGCCAGCAGCCAAGACAGGACCTCTGGAAACACCATATATTTT.